This T cell receptor beta chain was sequenced for a study of T cell repertoires in cytomegalovirus infection. The overall study: A matching HLA type, together with CMV infection, was signaled by public TCR beta signatures. Study observations and caveats: Adding up the frequency of public TCR beta families identified people who carried CMV plus the relevant HLA.

Concerning this clonotype: The target antigen is unknown. The junction differs from germline at one of its ends, possibly a read error.

This CDR3 has 14 residues. The germline V gene encodes CDR1 MDHEN and CDR2 SYDVKM. Each CDR3 protein gets one entry after TCRdb re-called the reads with MiXCR. The repertoire has roughly 990,000 distinct CDR3 sequences, under 40% of them found once; the top ten carry 10% to 15%. Here the sequenced sample was cultured CD8+ T cells from PBMCs, taken from culture after CMV antigen stimulation. The TCR comes from a human donor in good health (CMV status not recorded). Some clones in this sample may be carry-over from other donors' samples. The genes are TRBV28 and TRBJ1-5; TRBD1 is a possible D gene (6 bases). The DNA of the CDR3 is TGTGCCAGCCGTTTTATGGGGGGCTATCAGCCCCAGCATTTT. Translation: CASRFMGGYQPQHF.